The clone carrying this TCR beta chain was seen at least ten times. The record originates from a study of patients and donors after allogeneic stem cell transplantation. One entry per CDR3 protein results from TCRdb running MiXCR on the RT-PCR reads. The sample has 400,000 to 450,000 distinct CDR3 sequences; about a sixth are singletons. The CDR3 spans 14 residues. V lost 1 base, J lost 2 bases, and 9 bases lay in between. The TCR originated in a human donor who was either an allogeneic HSCT recipient or a stem cell or donor lymphocyte infusion donor (not recorded which). It is not recorded whose cells these are; they may come from a transplant donor. The V gene is TRBV12-3 or TRBV12-4, the J gene TRBJ2-7; D is possibly TRBD1 or TRBD2 (5 bases each). The source material was blood, either unsorted or a sorted T cell fraction (not recorded which). CDR3 sequence reads: CASSLVRGPYEQYF. The CDR3 DNA sequence: TGTGCCAGCAGTTTAGTCCGGGGCCCCTACGAGCAGTACTTC.